A single sample is the source of the 22 T cell receptor beta chains below, sequenced in a study of blood T cell repertoires in COVID-19. The data were produced by immunoSEQ multiplex PCR, yet TCRdb's version contains in-frame clones alone and is incomplete. Of about 380,000 clones in the sample, 88% were seen once. Sequencing input: PBMCs or T cells enriched from blood (not recorded which). Receptors originate from a young woman who had recovered from COVID-19.

As for this clone: This same CDR3 is encoded by further DNA sequences in the sample. The chain uses TRBV9 and TRBJ1-5; 9 bases line up with TRBD1. In germline, CDR1 is SGDLS, CDR2 YYNGEE. The CDR3 runs 14 residues. V lost 0 bases and J lost 5; bases outside the gene matches: 0. In DNA form, the CDR3 reads TGTGCCAGCAGCGTAGGACAGGGGGATCAGCCCCAGCATTTT. Its protein product is CASSVGQGDQPQHF.

V is TRBV5-4 and J is TRBJ1-2; D is perhaps TRBD1 (5 bases). The germline V and J ends were trimmed by 0 bases and 6 bases, with 9 bases remaining between them. The CDR3 runs 13 residues. Germline V gene data show CDR1 as SGHNT and CDR2 as YYREEE (reference sequence). CDR3 DNA: TGTGCCAGCAGCTTGGCGGCAGGGAATGGCTACACCTTC. This translates into CASSLAAGNGYTF. The entire variable domain, with the rest obtained from reference TRBV5-4 and TRBJ1-2, is as follows: ETGVTQSPTHLIKTRGQQVTLRCSSQSGHNTVSWYQQALGQGPQFIFQYYREEENGRGNFPPRFSGLQFPNYSSELNVNALELDDSALYLCASSLAAGNGYTFGSGTRLTVV.

The V call is TRBV30, the J call TRBJ1-2; D is undetermined. Germline V CDR1 and CDR2: GTSNPN, SVGIG (reference sequence). Trimming removed 2 bases from V and 2 bases from J, with 6 bases in between. The CDR3 runs 12 residues. CDR3 sequence reads: CAWSTGNYGYTF. The CDR3 DNA sequence: TGTGCCTGGAGTACGGGAAACTATGGCTACACCTTC.

This clone was found once. The chain uses TRBV19 and TRBJ1-2; D is unclear. CDR1 and CDR2 from the germline V gene are LNHDA and SQIVND (reference sequence). Deletions cut 4 bases from V and 0 bases from J, with 12 bases between. CDR3 length: 15 amino acids. The CDR3 DNA reads TGTGCCAGTAGTACCCCCGGTACGTCTAACTATGGCTACACCTTC. Protein sequence: CASSTPGTSNYGYTF.

V is TRBV24-1 and J is TRBJ2-2, with 7 bases fitting TRBD1. CDR1 and CDR2 (germline): KGHDR, SFDVKD. This CDR3 is 16 amino acids long. V dropped 8 bases and J dropped 0; count of bases not matched to a gene: 8. This chain's CDR3 is CATNPRDSTNTGELFF. DNA for the CDR3: TGTGCCACCAATCCTCGGGACAGCACGAACACCGGGGAGCTGTTTTTT.

The chain uses TRBV30 and TRBJ1-2; 8 bases are shared with TRBD1. V gave up 5 bases and J gave up 6 bases; unmatched junction bases: 8. The CDR3 extends over 13 amino acids. Germline CDR1 is GTSNPN and CDR2 is SVGIG (reference sequence). The CDR3 sequence is CAWADRGWNGYTF. The CDR3 DNA is TGTGCCTGGGCAGACAGGGGATGGAATGGCTACACCTTC. The whole variable domain, remainder taken from reference TRBV30 and TRBJ1-2, is SQTIHQWPATLVQPVGSPLSLECTVEGTSNPNLYWYRQAAGRGLQLLFYSVGIGQISSEVPQNLSASRPQDRQFILSSKKLLLSDSGFYLCAWADRGWNGYTFGSGTRLTVV.

CDR3 residues: CASSGLAGVSYEQYF. The CDR3 bases are TGTGCCAGCAGTGGGCTAGCGGGGGTGTCCTACGAGCAGTACTTC. This chain connects TRBV6-2 or TRBV6-3 to TRBJ2-7; 10 nucleotides agree with TRBD2. Losses at the gene ends were 5 bases for V and 1 base for J; bases not matched to a gene: 5. CDR1 and CDR2 from the germline V gene are MNHEY and SVGEGT. The CDR3 totals 15 residues.

The rearrangement links TRBV21-1 to TRBJ1-5. TRBV21-1 is classified as a pseudogene. This CDR3 is 17 amino acids long. DNA of the CDR3: TGTGCCAGCAGCAAAGGAGTTAGAGGGAGGGGAAGAAAGCCCCAGCATTTT. This sequence encodes CASSKGVRGRGRKPQHF.

The chain employs TRBV5-1 and TRBJ2-5; D unresolved. Trimming took 0 bases from V and 4 from J, leaving 13 bases between them. The CDR3 runs to 15 residues. Germline CDR1 SGHRS, CDR2 YFSETQ. CDR3 nucleotides: TGCGCCAGCAGCTTGGAATCTGGTTCGGGAGAGACCCAGTACTTC. Its translation is CASSLESGSGETQYF.

The chain is built from TRBV12-5 and TRBJ2-7, with D perhaps TRBD2 (6 bases). Deletions cut 7 bases from V and 7 bases from J, with 14 bases between. Per the germline V gene, CDR1 is LGHNT and CDR2 is FRNRAP. This CDR3 is 12 amino acids long. Here the CDR3 DNA reads TGTGCTAGTGCCCGGGAGCTGGGTGAGCAGTACTTC. This sequence encodes CASARELGEQYF.

The chain links TRBV7-2 to TRBJ1-6; 10 nucleotides match TRBD1. The CDR3 consists of 15 residues. Germline trimming cut 7 bases from V and 9 bases from J; bases unmatched to any gene: 9. Germline-derived CDR1 and CDR2 are SGHTA and FQGNSA. DNA of the CDR3: TGTGCCAGCACCCTCGACAGGGGGCGGGGTTCACCCCTCCACTTT. Its protein is CASTLDRGRGSPLHF.

The chain joins TRBV5-1 to TRBJ2-7, with TRBD2 matching over 8 bases. Germline CDR1 reads SGHRS; CDR2 reads YFSETQ. CDR3 size: 15 residues. V shed 4 bases and J 0 bases; nucleotides not matched to a gene: 6. As DNA, the CDR3 is TGCGCCAGCAGCCTGGCGGGGGGCGCCTCCTACGAGCAGTACTTC. Translating gives CASSLAGGASYEQYF.

The rearrangement joins TRBV19 to TRBJ1-4, with 10 bases that match TRBD1. V lost 7 bases to trimming and J lost 8 bases; unmatched junction nucleotides: 13. CDR3 size: 16 residues. Germline CDR1 LNHDA, CDR2 SQIVND (reference sequence). CDR3 sequence reads: CASTVLPGQGREKLFF. The CDR3, as DNA: TGTGCCAGTACCGTCCTACCGGGACAGGGGAGGGAAAAACTGTTTTTT. Drawing the rest from reference TRBV19 and TRBJ1-4, the complete variable domain is DGGITQSPKYLFRKEGQNVTLSCEQNLNHDAMYWYRQDPGQGLRLIYYSQIVNDFQKGDIAEGYSVSREKKESFPLTVTSAQKNPTAFYLCASTVLPGQGREKLFFGSGTQLSVL.

This chain links TRBV2 with TRBJ1-3; a weak D match, TRBD1 (6 bases). V lost 6 bases and J lost 2, with 20 bases in between. The CDR3 extends over 17 amino acids. The germline V gene has CDR1 SNHLY and CDR2 FYNNEI. The CDR3 sequence is CASRAGQNPKAGNTIYF. The CDR3 nucleotides read TGTGCCAGCAGAGCAGGACAGAACCCCAAGGCTGGAAACACCATATATTTT.

On this clone itself: Other DNA sequences from this sample encode an identical CDR3 as well. The genes are TRBV5-6 and TRBJ2-5; D is perhaps TRBD2 (5 bases). The CDR3 runs 13 residues. Trimming removed 0 bases at V and 5 bases at J, with 8 bases between. Germline V gene sequence: CDR1 SGHDT, CDR2 YYEEEE. The CDR3 protein is CASSLGRGETQYF. CDR3 nucleotides: TGTGCCAGCAGCTTGGGCCGAGGGGAGACCCAGTACTTC.

This rearrangement joins TRBV5-1 to TRBJ1-2; weak D call: TRBD1 (5 bases). CDR3 length: 14 residues. Germline V gene data show CDR1 as SGHRS and CDR2 as YFSETQ. Trimming stripped 6 bases from V and 6 bases from J, with 18 bases between. The CDR3 sequence: CASTPLGGTDGYTF. CDR3 coding DNA: TGCGCCAGCACCCCCCTAGGCGGGACGGATGGCTACACCTTC.

The CDR3 bases are TGTGCCAGCAGCTTAGCGGGACAGGGACTTCAAGAGACCCAGTACTTC. Amino acid sequence: CASSLAGQGLQETQYF. The J gene is TRBJ2-5, the V gene TRBV7-2, with TRBD1 matching 9 bases. The V gene's germline CDR1 is SGHTA and CDR2 FQGNSA. This CDR3 region has 16 residues. The J segment lost 2 bases and the V segment lost 0 bases, leaving 4 bases of the junction unmatched. Variable domain in full (rest from reference TRBV7-2 and TRBJ2-5): GAGVSQSPSNKVTEKGKDVELRCDPISGHTALYWYRQSLGQGLEFLIYFQGNSAPDKSGLPSDRFSAERTGGSVSTLTIQRTQQEDSAVYLCASSLAGQGLQETQYFGPGTRLLVL.

The chain carries TRBV20-1 and TRBJ1-5, with D perhaps matching TRBD1 (5 bases). The CDR3 spans 12 residues. CDR1 and CDR2 (germline): DFQATT, SNEGSKA (reference sequence). V lost 3 bases and J lost 5, with 8 bases in between. The CDR3 loop is CSASGGDQPQHF. The DNA for the CDR3 is TGCAGTGCTAGTGGGGGAGATCAGCCCCAGCATTTT.

This sequence joins TRBV27 and TRBJ2-3, with a weak D call TRBD2 (5 bases). Germline CDR1 MNHEY, CDR2 SMNVEV (reference sequence). CDR3 length: 14 residues. The germline V and J ends were trimmed by 2 bases and 5 bases, with 11 bases remaining between them. This chain's CDR3 is CASSLIAGGDTQYF. CDR3 nucleotides: TGTGCCAGCAGTTTAATTGCAGGAGGAGATACGCAGTATTTT.

This clone was detected once. The V call is TRBV5-4, the J call TRBJ1-1; D is perhaps TRBD1 (5 bases). The CDR3 has 13 residues. The V end was cut by 4 bases, the J end by 1 base, with 8 bases between. CDR1 SGHNT and CDR2 YYREEE come from the germline V gene (reference sequence). The CDR3 nucleotides are TGTGCCAGCAGCCCGGACAAGAACACTGAAGCTTTCTTT. Protein product: CASSPDKNTEAFF.

V is TRBV19 and J is TRBJ2-1; a weak D match, TRBD2 (5 bases). This CDR3 is built from 12 residues. Trimming left V 5 bases short and J 5 bases short, with 7 bases between. Germline CDR1 LNHDA, CDR2 SQIVND (reference sequence). The chain's CDR3 is CASSGRDNEQFF. In DNA form, the CDR3 reads TGTGCCAGTAGTGGGCGGGACAATGAGCAGTTCTTC.

The rearrangement uses TRBV9 and TRBJ1-2; D gene unclear. The CDR3 has 17 residues. V was clipped by 4 bases and J by 2 bases, with 21 bases between them. Germline V lookup: CDR1 SGDLS, CDR2 YYNGEE. CDR3 residues: CASSPAPTARLNYGYTF. CDR3 DNA sequence: TGTGCCAGCAGCCCCGCCCCAACAGCGAGACTAAACTATGGCTACACCTTC.